The 26 T cell receptor beta chains given below trace back to one sample, sequenced in a study of cytomegalovirus exposure and HLA in healthy donors. With 60 Vbeta and 13 Jbeta primers, the PCR was carried out. TCRdb keeps only in-frame clones here, not all; method: immunoSEQ multiplex PCR. The table includes under 200,000 clones, 65% to 80% detected once. The sample comprised PBMCs. These receptors were collected from a woman in her 50s in good health and CMV-seropositive.

In DNA form, the CDR3 reads TGCGCCAGCAGCATCGGATCGGGGAACGGGGGCACAGATACGCAGTATTTT. Protein product: CASSIGSGNGGTDTQYF. The rearrangement joins TRBV4-1 to TRBJ2-3; maybe TRBD2 (5 bases). The CDR3 extends over 17 amino acids. V lost 5 bases and J 1 base, leaving 19 bases between the germline ends. CDR1 is MGHRA, CDR2 YSYEKL, per germline.

Comments on this clone: Other DNA sequences from this sample encode an identical CDR3 as well. This chain joins TRBV2 and TRBJ2-1, with D unclear. Germline V gene data show CDR1 as SNHLY and CDR2 as FYNNEI. Trimming removed 6 bases at V and 4 bases at J, with 4 bases between. The CDR3 covers 11 residues. The DNA of the CDR3 is TGTGCCAGCAGATATTACAATGAGCAGTTCTTC. Translation gives CASRYYNEQFF.

The V and J genes are TRBV28 and TRBJ1-1, with D perhaps TRBD1 (5 bases). This CDR3 has 12 residues. Germline CDR1 MDHEN, CDR2 SYDVKM. Trimming removed 8 bases from V and 5 bases from J, with 12 bases in between. The CDR3 nucleotides are TGTGCCAGCGACAACAGGAAGACTGAAGCTTTCTTT. Translating gives CASDNRKTEAFF.

The V and J genes are TRBV27 and TRBJ1-2; 10 bases fit TRBD1. CDR1 and CDR2 from the germline V gene are MNHEY and SMNVEV (reference sequence). The J segment lost 4 bases and the V segment lost 5 bases, leaving 13 bases of the junction unmatched. The CDR3 loop spans 17 amino acids. CDR3 loop: CASSASGTGALPYGYTF. DNA for the CDR3: TGTGCCAGCAGTGCCTCCGGGACAGGGGCTCTCCCCTATGGCTACACCTTC.

V and J are TRBV7-3 and TRBJ1-2; 9 bases are a match to TRBD1. The CDR3 loop spans 13 amino acids. The germline V gene has CDR1 SGHTA and CDR2 FQGTGA. V lost 3 bases and J lost 5; bases outside the gene matches: 1. The CDR3 loop reads CASSFGQGYGYTF. Here the CDR3 DNA reads TGTGCCAGCAGCTTCGGACAGGGGTATGGCTACACCTTC.

The sample holds one count of this clone. This chain joins TRBV29-1 and TRBJ1-1, with D maybe TRBD1 (6 bases). Between the trimmed V and J ends, which lost 6 bases and 5 bases, there was a span of 13 bases. In germline, CDR1 is SQVTM, CDR2 ANQGSEA. The CDR3 length is 12 residues. CDR3 DNA sequence: TGCAGCGTGGGGTCCAGGGGAACTGAAGCTTTCTTT. Protein product: CSVGSRGTEAFF. Variable domain in full (rest from reference TRBV29-1 and TRBJ1-1): SAVISQKPSRDICQRGTSLTIQCQVDSQVTMMFWYRQQPGQSLTLIATANQGSEATYESGFVIDKFPISRPNLTFSTLTVSNMSPEDSSIYLCSVGSRGTEAFFGQGTRLTVV.

The rearrangement uses TRBV9 and TRBJ2-7, with 10 bases that match TRBD1. The germline V gene encodes CDR1 SGDLS and CDR2 YYNGEE. Trimming took 0 bases from V and 3 from J; bases not matched to a gene: 9. This CDR3 contains 17 residues. The CDR3 spells CASSVDNGDRGLYEQYF. CDR3 sequence (DNA): TGTGCCAGCAGCGTAGATAATGGAGACAGGGGGCTCTACGAGCAGTACTTC.

CDR3 sequence (DNA): TGTGCCAGCAGTCCCCCGAGGTCCGGCTACTATGGCTACACCTTC. Its protein is CASSPPRSGYYGYTF. The chain links TRBV28 to TRBJ1-2; D call uncertain. CDR3 size: 15 residues. V was trimmed by 5 bases and J by 3 bases, leaving 16 bases between them. Per the germline V gene, CDR1 is MDHEN and CDR2 is SYDVKM.

The chain recombines TRBV6-4 with TRBJ2-3; 7 nucleotides agree with TRBD2. The CDR3 sequence is 15 residues long. Losses at the gene ends were 6 bases for V and 0 bases for J; bases not matched to a gene: 6. Germline CDR1 MRHNA, CDR2 SNTAGT. The CDR3 protein is CASRPGTTSTDTQYF. The DNA of the CDR3 is TGTGCCAGCAGACCCGGGACTACAAGCACAGATACGCAGTATTTT.

The chain carries TRBV27 and TRBJ1-4, with D possibly matching TRBD1 (5 bases). V shed 6 bases and J shed 2 bases, with 7 bases lying between them. CDR1 and CDR2 (germline): MNHEY, SMNVEV (reference sequence). There are 13 residues in the CDR3. DNA for the CDR3: TGTGCCAGCAGCGGACATACTAATGAAAAACTGTTTTTT. Its translation is CASSGHTNEKLFF.

CDR3 residues: CASSPGTSGRAYIDTQYF. Here the CDR3 DNA reads TGTGCCAGCAGTCCGGGGACTAGCGGGAGGGCCTACATAGATACGCAGTATTTT. This chain links TRBV28 with TRBJ2-3; 16 bases match TRBD2. Germline V lookup: CDR1 MDHEN, CDR2 SYDVKM. The trim removed 5 bases at V and 5 bases at J, leaving 10 bases unmatched. The CDR3 loop spans 18 amino acids.

This clone was recorded a few times. CDR3 DNA sequence: TGCGCCAGCAGCCCCCGAACAGGGTTGGGAGGAAACACCATATATTTT. Translated: CASSPRTGLGGNTIYF. The chain is built from TRBV4-1 and TRBJ1-3, with a possible D match to TRBD1 (6 bases). Germline lookup yields CDR1 MGHRA and CDR2 YSYEKL. The CDR3 loop spans 16 amino acids. V lost 4 bases to trimming and J lost 4 bases, with 17 bases between them.

This sequence joins TRBV14 and TRBJ2-1; perhaps TRBD2 as D (6 bases). Germline lookup yields CDR1 SGHDN and CDR2 FVKESK. Trimming cost V 4 bases and J 1 base, with 20 bases left between them. This CDR3 comprises 18 residues. CDR3 sequence reads: CASSRNTGTGASYNEQFF. Written as DNA, the CDR3 is TGTGCCAGCAGCCGAAACACGGGGACGGGAGCTTCCTACAATGAGCAGTTCTTC. The full variable domain, rest sourced from reference TRBV14 and TRBJ2-1, is EAGVTQFPSHSVIEKGQTVTLRCDPISGHDNLYWYRRVMGKEIKFLLHFVKESKQDESGMPNNRFLAERTGGTYSTLKVQPAELEDSGVYFCASSRNTGTGASYNEQFFGPGTRLTVL.

This rearrangement joins TRBV4-2 to TRBJ1-1; 7 nucleotides align to TRBD1. Germline CDR1 LGHNA, CDR2 YNFKEQ. Unmatched junction bases numbered 6, after V lost 2 bases and J lost 9 bases. CDR3 length equals 13 residues. CDR3 DNA: TGTGCCAGCAGCCAAAGCCTGGGACAGAAAGCTTTCTTT. As protein: CASSQSLGQKAFF.

In its sample, this clone was seen a few times. The chain carries TRBV7-2 and TRBJ1-5; the D is unclear. In germline, CDR1 is SGHTA, CDR2 FQGNSA. The CDR3 length is 15 residues. Trimming removed 5 bases at V and 1 base at J, with 12 bases between. CDR3 DNA sequence: TGTGCCAGCAGCCCCCATGCGGGCAGCAATCAGCCCCAGCATTTT. Its protein is CASSPHAGSNQPQHF.

With regard to this clone: The junction departs from the called germline gene at one end, perhaps through a read error. The chain carries TRBV4-2 and TRBJ2-6; maybe TRBD1 (5 bases). There are 19 residues in the CDR3. The V gene's germline CDR1 is LGHNA and CDR2 YNFKEQ. CDR3 nucleotide sequence: TGTGCCAGCAGCCAAGAAAGCAGGGATTCCCTCTCTGGGGCCAACGGCCTGACTTTC. As protein: CASSQESRDSLSGANGLTF.

This chain connects TRBV7-9 to TRBJ1-1, with 8 bases fitting TRBD1. Trimming cost V 5 bases and J 1 base; bases outside gene matches: 6. This CDR3 contains 15 residues. Per germline, CDR1 SEHNR and CDR2 FQNEAQ (reference sequence). The DNA of the CDR3 is TGTGCCAGCAGCCCAAGAGGACAGGGGAACACTGAAGCTTTCTTT. It specifies CASSPRGQGNTEAFF.

J is TRBJ1-2 and V is TRBV30, with TRBD1 matching 7 bases. CDR3 length: 14 residues. Germline CDR1 reads GTSNPN; CDR2 reads SVGIG (reference sequence). The ends lost 3 bases at V and 4 bases at J; junction bases unmatched: 8. The CDR3 nucleotides read TGTGCCTGGAGCCCGGGACAGAGACCCTATGGCTACACCTTC. Its translation is CAWSPGQRPYGYTF.

The chain carries TRBV28 and TRBJ2-1; 7 nucleotides match TRBD2. In germline, CDR1 is MDHEN, CDR2 SYDVKM. The CDR3 contains 16 residues. Trimming cost V 5 bases and J 5 bases; bases outside gene matches: 12. The CDR3 here is CASSLHAGARDNEQFF. The CDR3 nucleotides are TGTGCCAGCAGTCTCCACGCGGGAGCCCGGGACAATGAGCAGTTCTTC.

The chain has TRBV27 and TRBJ2-7; D is possibly TRBD2 (7 bases). Per the germline V gene, CDR1 is MNHEY and CDR2 is SMNVEV (reference sequence). The CDR3 has 16 residues. Trimming shortened V by 5 bases and J by 1 base, and 18 bases separated the two germline ends. CDR3 in amino acids: CASSRGGNRGSYEQYF. The CDR3, as DNA: TGTGCCAGCAGTAGGGGGGGGAATAGGGGATCCTACGAGCAGTACTTC.

The chain uses TRBV9 and TRBJ2-2; 8 positions match TRBD2. CDR1 is SGDLS, CDR2 YYNGEE, per germline. The CDR3 has 16 residues. V shed 3 bases, J shed 0 bases, and the junction held 4 bases outside the gene matches. CDR3 bases: TGTGCCAGCAGCGGCCGGGAGGGGGCGAACACCGGGGAGCTGTTTTTT. Protein product: CASSGREGANTGELFF.

This clone was counted only a few times. V is TRBV2 and J is TRBJ1-2, with 7 bases identical to TRBD1. The CDR3 has 13 residues. The V gene end was trimmed by 7 bases and the J gene end by 7 bases; junction bases not matched to a gene: 9. Germline assignment: CDR1 SNHLY and CDR2 FYNNEI. In DNA, the CDR3 is TGTGCCAGCACCAACGACAGGGTTGGTGGCTACACCTTC. Translation gives CASTNDRVGGYTF.

V usage is TRBV27 and J usage is TRBJ1-4, with D tentatively TRBD1 (6 bases). The ends were cut back, 2 bases at V and 5 bases at J, with 21 bases in the middle. Germline values: CDR1 MNHEY, CDR2 SMNVEV (reference sequence). The CDR3 contains 18 residues. The CDR3 loop reads CASSLEHLIGTQNEKLFF. The CDR3 region has the DNA TGTGCCAGCAGTTTAGAACATCTCATCGGGACACAGAATGAAAAACTGTTTTTT.

The chain is built from TRBV19 and TRBJ1-5, with 7 bases lining up with TRBD1. Germline V gene data show CDR1 as LNHDA and CDR2 as SQIVND (reference sequence). The CDR3 is 16 amino acids. Trimming took 7 bases from V and 0 from J; bases not matched to a gene: 9. The CDR3 DNA sequence: TGTGCCAGTATGGGGACAGATTCCTATAGCAATCAGCCCCAGCATTTT. The encoded protein is CASMGTDSYSNQPQHF.

The CDR3 sequence: CASSLGWGSGGGNYEQYF. The CDR3 coding sequence is TGTGCCAGCAGCTTAGGTTGGGGGTCCGGGGGGGGGAACTACGAGCAGTACTTC. The chain has TRBV7-2 and TRBJ2-7; 8 bases align to TRBD2. V was clipped by 1 base and J by 3 bases; unmatched bases: 14. CDR1 and CDR2 (germline): SGHTA, FQGNSA. The CDR3 loop spans 18 amino acids.

There are a few counts of this clone. This chain joins TRBV6-6 and TRBJ2-7; possible D gene TRBD1, 5 bases. Trimming shortened V by 7 bases and J by 3 bases, and 10 bases separated the two germline ends. This CDR3 has 12 residues. In germline, CDR1 is MNHNY, CDR2 SVGAGI (reference sequence). The CDR3 region is CASTAGIYEQYF. For the CDR3, the DNA is TGTGCCAGCACTGCAGGGATCTACGAGCAGTACTTC.